These T cell receptor beta chains were read from a single sample in a study of cytomegalovirus exposure and HLA in healthy donors. Profiled with immunoSEQ multiplex PCR; TCRdb holds only in-frame clones, not every one. The sample lists some 87,000 clones; roughly 79% were seen once. The specimen sequenced was PBMCs. These receptors came from a woman between 35 and 50 years old in good health and CMV-seropositive. CDR3s include the opening cysteine and the closing phenylalanine or tryptophan.

j_gene	v_gene	CDR3aa
TRBJ2-5	TRBV18	CASSQQETQYF
TRBJ1-5	TRBV9	CASSETGDSNQPQHF
TRBJ2-1	TRBV11-3	CASSLGRTGKQFF
TRBJ1-6	TRBV30	CAWSARMWSPRSSYNSPLHF
TRBJ2-7	TRBV5-4	CAIPIGLDSGEQYF
TRBJ1-3	TRBV9	CASSVTGGNTIYF
TRBJ2-4	TRBV6-1	CASSGGTSGKRAIQYF
TRBJ1-5	TRBV4-2	CASSQEKTGNQPQHF
TRBJ1-1	TRBV30	CAWSAASTGGTEAFF
TRBJ2-7	TRBV5-1	CASSLVGGGSYEQYF
TRBJ2-2	TRBV5-1	CASSLTGNTGELFF
TRBJ2-2	TRBV7-2	CASSPTSGSPTGELFF
TRBJ2-7	TRBV18	CASSLQGSYEQYF
TRBJ2-7	TRBV28	CASYSGGLYEQYF
TRBJ2-1	TRBV6-1	CASSAGLYNEQFF
TRBJ2-1	TRBV5-6	CASSPEREISYNEQFF
TRBJ2-5	TRBV28	CASSPSGSSGATQYF
TRBJ2-7	TRBV4-1	CASSLNRGLMGEQYF
TRBJ2-7	TRBV19	CASSQGAGAREQYF
TRBJ1-5	TRBV5-8	CASSLRTGAHYSNQPQHF
TRBJ1-2	TRBV7-6	CASSLTQGSNGYTF
TRBJ1-3	TRBV30	CAWSRGQKDTIYF
TRBJ1-3	TRBV5-1	CASSEGLGNTIYF
TRBJ2-3	TRBV9	CASSVGGPGDTQYF
TRBJ2-3	TRBV29-1	CSVESVAGDSTDTQYF
TRBJ2-7	TRBV11-1	CASSLTSGSYEQYF
TRBJ2-7	TRBV6-1	CASSEADSSYEQYF
TRBJ2-5	TRBV7-6	CASSPPDSVVETQYF
TRBJ2-2	TRBV5-4	CASSLPAGATSGELFF
TRBJ1-1	TRBV6-5	CASRRDFGEGTEAFF
TRBJ1-3	TRBV11-2	CASSSSPAGNTIYF
TRBJ1-2	TRBV2	CASSYAQINYGYTF
TRBJ1-2	TRBV5-1	CASRLAIESSYGYTF
TRBJ1-6	TRBV30	CAWSQAAGWSNSPLHF
TRBJ1-2	TRBV6-5	CASRKSGQNYGYTF
TRBJ1-1	TRBV5-1	CASSSSAMNTEAFF
TRBJ1-6	TRBV6-5	CASSYGTGDGSPLHF
TRBJ1-1	TRBV28	CASSSRTGSNTEAFF
TRBJ1-4	TRBV25-1	CASTPGNNEKLFF
TRBJ1-1	TRBV15	CATETGGTEAFF
TRBJ2-7	TRBV4-1	CASSHRQENSYEQYF